This T cell receptor (beta chain) was sequenced for a study of technical replicates of blood from a handful of donors (TCRdb year 2017). The germline V gene sets CDR1 to LGHNA and CDR2 to YSLEER. The trim is 1 base for V and 2 bases for J, with a gap of 21 bases between the germline ends. The CDR3 holds 18 amino acids from the cysteine to the phenylalanine. The kept DNA is CDR3 alone, 54 bases in frame from the first base. Library generation was performed with the immunoSEQ multiplex PCR assay. This immuneACCESS table, as held by TCRdb, lists in-frame sequences with V and J called but not all clones. Of the missing ones, under half trace to an unresolved V gene in checked studies; the others have no known cause. Across this sample there are some 80,000 clones, with 95% seen only once. The top ten clones comprise 0.36% of the sample. This clone appeared once. The antigen it binds to is not known. Base qualities are not provided; no much larger clone lies one nucleotide away.

This clonotype originated in a human donor in good health. The chain was built from TRBV4-3 and TRBJ2-7; matching of 5 bases hints at TRBD2 as the D gene. The source material was T cells isolated from PBMCs. The CDR3 loop reads CASSQGPPPKSGPYEQYF. The nucleotides are TGCGCCAGCAGCCAAGGTCCCCCACCGAAAAGCGGCCCCTACGAGCAGTACTTC.